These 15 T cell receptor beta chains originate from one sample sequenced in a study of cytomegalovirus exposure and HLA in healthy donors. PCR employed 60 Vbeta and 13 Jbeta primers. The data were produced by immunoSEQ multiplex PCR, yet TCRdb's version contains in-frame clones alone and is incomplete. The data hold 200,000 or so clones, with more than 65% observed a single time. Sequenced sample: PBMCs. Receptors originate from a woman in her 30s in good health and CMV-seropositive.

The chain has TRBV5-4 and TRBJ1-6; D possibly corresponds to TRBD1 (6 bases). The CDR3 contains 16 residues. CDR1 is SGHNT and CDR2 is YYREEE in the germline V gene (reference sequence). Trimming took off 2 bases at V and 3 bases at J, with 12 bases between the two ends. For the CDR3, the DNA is TGTGCCAGCAGCTTAAACAGGGATAACTATAATTCACCCCTCCACTTT. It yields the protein CASSLNRDNYNSPLHF.

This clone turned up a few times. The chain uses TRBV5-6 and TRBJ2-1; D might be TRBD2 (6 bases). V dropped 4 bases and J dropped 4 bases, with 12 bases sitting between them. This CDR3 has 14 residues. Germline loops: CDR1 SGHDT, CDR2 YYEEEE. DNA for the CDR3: TGTGCCAGCAGCAAACCGGGAGTTTACAATGAGCAGTTCTTC. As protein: CASSKPGVYNEQFF. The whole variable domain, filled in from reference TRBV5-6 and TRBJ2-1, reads DAGVTQSPTHLIKTRGQQVTLRCSPKSGHDTVSWYQQALGQGPQFIFQYYEEEERQRGNFPDRFSGHQFPNYSSELNVNALLLGDSALYLCASSKPGVYNEQFFGPGTRLTVL.

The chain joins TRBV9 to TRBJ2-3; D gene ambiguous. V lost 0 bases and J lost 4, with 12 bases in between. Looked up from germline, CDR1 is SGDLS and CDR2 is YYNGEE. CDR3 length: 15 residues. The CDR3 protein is CASSVGGSTADTQYF. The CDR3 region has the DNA TGTGCCAGCAGCGTAGGTGGTAGTACGGCAGATACGCAGTATTTT.

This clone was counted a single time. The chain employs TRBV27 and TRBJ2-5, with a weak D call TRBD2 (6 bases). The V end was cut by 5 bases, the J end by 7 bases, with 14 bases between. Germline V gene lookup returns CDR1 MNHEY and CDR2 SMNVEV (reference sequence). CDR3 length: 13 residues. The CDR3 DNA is TGTGCCAGCAGTACTAGCCTGGTTGGGACCCAGTACTTC. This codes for CASSTSLVGTQYF.

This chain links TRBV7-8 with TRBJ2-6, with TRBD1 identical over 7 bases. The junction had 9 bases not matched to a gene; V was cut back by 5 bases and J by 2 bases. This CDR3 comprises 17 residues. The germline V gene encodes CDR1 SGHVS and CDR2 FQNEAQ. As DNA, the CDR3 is TGTGCCAGCAGCGTCCGACAGGGATTCACTGGGGCCAACGTCCTGACTTTC. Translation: CASSVRQGFTGANVLTF.

CDR3 nucleotide sequence: TGTGCCAGCAGCTTAGTCCCGACGGGATGGAGCAATCAGCCCCAGCATTTT. Protein: CASSLVPTGWSNQPQHF. The V gene is TRBV7-8, the J gene TRBJ1-5, with D unclear. V was pared by 1 base and J by 1 base, with 14 bases between. The CDR3 runs 17 residues. From germline, CDR1 is SGHVS and CDR2 FQNEAQ.

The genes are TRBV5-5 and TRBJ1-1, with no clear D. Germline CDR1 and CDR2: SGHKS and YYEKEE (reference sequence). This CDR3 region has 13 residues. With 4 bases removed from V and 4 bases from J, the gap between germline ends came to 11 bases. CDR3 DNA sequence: TGTGCCAGCAGCCCGGGTTGGAGCACTGAAGCTTTCTTT. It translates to CASSPGWSTEAFF.

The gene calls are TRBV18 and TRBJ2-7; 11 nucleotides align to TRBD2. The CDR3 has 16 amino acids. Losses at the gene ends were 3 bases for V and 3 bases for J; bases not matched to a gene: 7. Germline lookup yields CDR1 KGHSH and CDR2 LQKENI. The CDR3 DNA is TGTGCCAGCTCACCTGGGGGGACTAGCGGTGTCTACGAGCAGTACTTC. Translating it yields CASSPGGTSGVYEQYF.

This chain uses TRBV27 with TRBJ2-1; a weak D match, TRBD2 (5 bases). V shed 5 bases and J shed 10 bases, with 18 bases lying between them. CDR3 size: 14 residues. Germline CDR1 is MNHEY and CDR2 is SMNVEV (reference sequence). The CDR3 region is CASSRLATSLEQFF. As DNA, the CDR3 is TGTGCCAGCAGTCGGCTAGCCACTTCCCTCGAGCAGTTCTTC.

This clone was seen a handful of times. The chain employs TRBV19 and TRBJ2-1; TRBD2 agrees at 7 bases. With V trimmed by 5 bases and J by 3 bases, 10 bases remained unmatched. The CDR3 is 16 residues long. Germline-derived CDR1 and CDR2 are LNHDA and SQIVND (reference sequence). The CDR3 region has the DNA TGTGCCAGTAGTGTCGATTTGGCGGGGGACTACAATGAGCAGTTCTTC. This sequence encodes CASSVDLAGDYNEQFF.

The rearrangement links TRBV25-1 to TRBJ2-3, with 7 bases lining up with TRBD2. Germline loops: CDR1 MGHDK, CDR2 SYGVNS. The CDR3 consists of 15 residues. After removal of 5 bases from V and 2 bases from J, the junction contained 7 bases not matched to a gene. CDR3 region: CASSHLGGFTDTQYF. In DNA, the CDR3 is TGTGCCAGCAGTCACTTGGGGGGGTTCACAGATACGCAGTATTTT.

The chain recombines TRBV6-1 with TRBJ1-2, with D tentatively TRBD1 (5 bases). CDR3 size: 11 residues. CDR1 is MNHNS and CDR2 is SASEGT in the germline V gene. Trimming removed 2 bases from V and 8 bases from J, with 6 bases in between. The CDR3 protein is CASSETGGYTF. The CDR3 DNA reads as TGTGCCAGCAGTGAAACAGGAGGCTACACCTTC.

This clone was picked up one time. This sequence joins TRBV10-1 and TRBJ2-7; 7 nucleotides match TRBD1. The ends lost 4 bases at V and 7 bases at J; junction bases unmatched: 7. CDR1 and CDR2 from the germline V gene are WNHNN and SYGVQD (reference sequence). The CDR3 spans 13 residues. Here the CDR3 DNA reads TGCGCCAGCAGTGGAGGACAGGCCGGGGAGCAGTACTTC. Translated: CASSGGQAGEQYF.

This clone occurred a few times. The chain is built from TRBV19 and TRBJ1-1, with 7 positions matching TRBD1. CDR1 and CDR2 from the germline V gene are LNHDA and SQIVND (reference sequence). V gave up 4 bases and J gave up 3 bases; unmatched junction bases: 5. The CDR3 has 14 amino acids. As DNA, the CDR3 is TGTGCCAGTAGTACTCGACAGGGCTACACTGAAGCTTTCTTT. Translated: CASSTRQGYTEAFF.

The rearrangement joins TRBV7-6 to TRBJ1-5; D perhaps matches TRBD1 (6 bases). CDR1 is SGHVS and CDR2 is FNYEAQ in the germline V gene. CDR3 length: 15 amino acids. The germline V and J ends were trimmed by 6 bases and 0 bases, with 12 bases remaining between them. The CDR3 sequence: CASSLDSNSNQPQHF. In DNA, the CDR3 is TGTGCCAGCAGTTTGGACAGTAATAGCAATCAGCCCCAGCATTTT. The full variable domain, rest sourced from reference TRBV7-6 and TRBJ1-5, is GAGVSQSPRYKVTKRGQDVALRCDPISGHVSLYWYRQALGQGPEFLTYFNYEAQQDKSGLPNDRFSAERPEGSISTLTIQRTEQRDSAMYRCASSLDSNSNQPQHFGDGTRLSIL.